Listed below are T cell receptor beta chains from one sample, sequenced in a study of CD8+CD57+ T cells in acquired aplastic anemia. TCRdb passed the reads through MiXCR, listing each CDR3 protein once. The sample carries about 190,000 distinct CDR3 sequences, around 59% recorded once. The sample consisted of sorted CD4+, CD8+, or CD8+CD57+ T cells (not recorded which) from PBMCs. These receptors all come from a human donor in good health, serving as a control. Each CDR3 is given with its conserved first and last residue.

TRBJ2-1,TRBV30,CAWTGWGQGINEQFF
TRBJ2-7,TRBV7-9,CASNLRAYGQGPNEQCF
TRBJ2-7,TRBV10-3,CASSPAGTPGPYEQYF
TRBJ2-1,TRBV15,CATSRVTPFRDEQFF
TRBJ2-1,TRBV20-1,CSALAVASSYNEQFF
TRBJ1-1,TRBV12-3/TRBV12-4,CASSFQTANTEAFF
TRBJ2-7,TRBV20-1,CSAGDLNEQYF
TRBJ1-1,TRBV10-3,CAISHNTEAFF
TRBJ1-4,TRBV20-1,CSASNRASEKLFF
TRBJ2-5,TRBV5-1,CASSLGLVSETQYF
TRBJ2-7,TRBV5-1,CASSYPGGQGHEQYF
TRBJ2-3,TRBV7-2,CASSLNRASTDTQYF
TRBJ2-5,TRBV10-3,CAIVHRDLQETQYF
TRBJ1-1,TRBV4-2,CASSPRQPTYTEAFF
TRBJ1-2,TRBV29-1,CSVEVGYGYTF
TRBJ2-1,TRBV7-9,CASSKLFHEQFF
TRBJ1-6,TRBV15,CATSGETRGGSPLHF
TRBJ1-4,TRBV5-1,CASRRQGGEKLFF
TRBJ2-2,TRBV29-1,CSVPREAGDTGELFF
TRBJ2-2,TRBV7-9,CASSAASRTGELFF
TRBJ1-1,TRBV5-1,CASSPRGGETEAFF
TRBJ1-1,TRBV19,CASWDRAGRTEAFF
TRBJ2-1,TRBV7-7,CASSLEHHNEQFF
TRBJ1-2,TRBV7-9,CASSRWEGTRHGYTF
TRBJ1-2,TRBV25-1,CASSESGNYGYTF
TRBJ2-1,TRBV7-2,CASSSLENEQFF
TRBJ1-2,TRBV10-3,CAIRGTGGEGGYTF
TRBJ2-2,TRBV5-5,CASSWRTGRNTGELFF
TRBJ2-3,TRBV6-4,CASKVDGTDTQYF
TRBJ1-2,TRBV27,CASRPRVSLTNYGYTF
TRBJ2-1,TRBV2,CASRELGNEQFF
TRBJ1-2,TRBV28,CASSLDRSLDGYTF
TRBJ1-1,TRBV10-3,CAISPDRVGVEAFF
TRBJ1-2,TRBV4-1,CASSQDYGPANYTF
TRBJ2-5,TRBV7-2,CASSRSGTEQETQYF
TRBJ1-1,TRBV5-5,CASSLGRWDTEAFF
TRBJ2-1,TRBV10-3,CAISGAQGRNEQFF
TRBJ2-7,TRBV20-1,CSARDGGQGAYEQYF
TRBJ2-2,TRBV6-2/TRBV6-3,CASRDGGGTGELFF
TRBJ1-3,TRBV25-1,CASSEYGGLGNTIYF
TRBJ2-5,TRBV7-7,CASSLLGMSMGNQETQYF
TRBJ1-2,TRBV6-2/TRBV6-3,CASSYEGLNYGYTF
TRBJ1-5,TRBV19,CASSNPGTSGAETQHF
TRBJ2-4,TRBV7-2,CASSLVPLSGPRGAKNIQYF
TRBJ2-7,TRBV7-3,CASSSGGQGISYEQYF
TRBJ2-6,TRBV24-1,CATSDRRSLGANVLTF
TRBJ2-7,TRBV29-1,CSVAADSSYEQYF
TRBJ1-3,TRBV5-6,CASSSGLGNTIYF
TRBJ1-2,TRBV15,CATSRAYNYGYTF
TRBJ2-7,TRBV24-1,CATSDTTGEQYF
TRBJ1-2,TRBV7-9,CASSPDGEDGYTF
TRBJ2-2,TRBV5-1,CASSYQNGELFF
TRBJ2-7,TRBV10-3,CALPGTKPPPYEQYF
TRBJ1-2,TRBV14,CASSEGNLGYGYTF
TRBJ1-1,TRBV5-1,CASSAGSGQGAEAFF